This T cell receptor beta chain was captured in a study of blood T cell repertoires in COVID-19 (dated by TCRdb to the early 2020s). Some background on the complete study: Samples covering the acute and convalescent phases of COVID-19 were provided by collaborators in the United States, Italy and Spain. The prospective study material was composed of cDNA or gDNA derived from T cells, B-cell-depleted T cells, or PBMCs. Deeply sampled blood TCRbeta repertoires from subjects exposed to, actively infected with, or recovered from COVID-19 were included in the dataset. The repertoires were released in a freely available public database intended as a resource for research on the immune response to SARS-CoV-2. Samples came from the ongoing ImmuneRACE study (first 160 participants) plus 1,254 subjects from 6 global collaborators. The sample metadata nearly always contained a de-identified subject ID, COVID-19 status, age in years and sex. Where HLA class I and class II types were available, the types were taken from metadata supplied by the sample provider, not from assay-based typing. Here is what the overall study found, with its caveats: Clinical and demographic metadata were provided uncurated, with the amount varying by source and participant.

Whole blood was collected in K2EDTA tubes by collaborating institutions according to the institutions' own protocols. For TCRbeta analysis, collaborators shipped samples in one of three forms: frozen whole blood, isolated PBMCs, or DNA extracted from either of those sample types. The immunoSEQ Assay, a bias-controlled multiplex PCR, was used to amplify TCRbeta CDR3 regions from genomic DNA. The study's processing was this. Within the assay, amplification of reference gene primers was used to estimate how many nucleated cells each sample contained. To quantify the absolute abundance of each unique TCRbeta CDR3 rearrangement, sequence reads were collapsed and filtered. For each sample, productive Simpson clonality was calculated as the square root of Simpson's diversity index over productive rearrangements. Here the immuneACCESS table is served through TCRdb, limited to in-frame sequences with V and J called. Missing clones are a known gap in these copies; in checked studies unresolved V genes cover under half, and the rest lacks a known reason. V and J calls and clone size are those listed in that table; D and trimming were worked out from the DNA. Recorded for this sample are roughly 150,000 clones; approximately 75% of them occurred a single time. The top ten constitute roughly 10% of the sample.

CDR1 and CDR2 were assigned from the germline V gene (reference sequence) as LGHDT and YNNKEL. V is shortened by 4 bases, J by 0 bases, and the region joining them spans 12 bases. The CDR3 measures 15 amino acids from cysteine to phenylalanine. Only CDR3 DNA is held: 45 bases, read in frame from base 1. This clone was recorded a few times. Its antigen is not yet known. Per-base quality was not reported, and no clone a single base away is much larger than it. This clonotype originated in a human donor in a cohort sampled during active COVID-19. The chain employs TRBV3-1 (or the pseudogene TRBV3-2) and TRBJ1-2; the D gene lacks a confident call. The sample taken for sequencing was peripheral blood. The CDR3 protein is CASSRGNPANYGYTF. The DNA reads TGTGCCAGCAGCCGCGGAAACCCTGCTAACTATGGCTACACCTTC.